The next 9 T cell receptor beta chains were all read from a single sample in a study of CD8+ T cells in alopecia areata. RNA, once extracted, was reverse transcribed into cDNA for use as the sequencing template. Sequencing used immunoSEQ multiplex PCR; TCRdb keeps in-frame clones, though not all of them. The table includes about 140,000 clones, around 86% detected once. The sample's treatment: oral pan-JAK inhibitor, 5-10 mg twice daily. This specimen was CD8+ T cells sorted from blood, taken at week 4, from a patient treated with tofacitinib. Every receptor here comes from a human donor with alopecia areata.

The chain recombines TRBV29-1 with TRBJ2-1, with 10 positions matching TRBD1. V lost 4 bases to trimming and J lost 13 bases; unmatched junction nucleotides: 13. The CDR3 extends over 14 amino acids. CDR1 is SQVTM and CDR2 is ANQGSEA in the germline V gene. The CDR3 DNA reads TGCAGCGTTGGTCTGGGACAGGGGCCACCAAGACAGTTCTTC. Protein: CSVGLGQGPPRQFF.

This chain links TRBV6-5 with TRBJ2-1; 9 bases match TRBD2. From germline, CDR1 is MNHEY and CDR2 SVGAGI. The CDR3 is 14 residues long. After removal of 4 bases from V and 6 bases from J, the junction contained 4 bases not matched to a gene. CDR3 protein: CASSFSGSPNEQFF. Written as DNA, the CDR3 is TGTGCCAGCAGTTTTAGCGGGAGCCCCAATGAGCAGTTCTTC.

The V and J genes are TRBV29-1 and TRBJ1-1; 7 nucleotides line up with TRBD1. The junction had 4 bases not matched to a gene; V was cut back by 4 bases and J by 11 bases. The germline V gene encodes CDR1 SQVTM and CDR2 ANQGSEA. This CDR3 spans 10 amino acids. Here the CDR3 reads CSVGDSEAFF. DNA of the CDR3: TGCAGCGTTGGGGACAGTGAGGCTTTCTTT.

The rearrangement links TRBV15 to TRBJ1-1, with TRBD1 identical over 9 bases. Trimming at V came to 4 bases and at J to 4 bases, leaving 7 bases not matched to a gene. Germline V gene lookup returns CDR1 LNHNV and CDR2 YYDKDF (reference sequence). This CDR3 contains 15 residues. The CDR3 DNA is TGTGCCACCAGCAAACTACAGGGGGCTGGCACTGAAGCTTTCTTT. Its translation is CATSKLQGAGTEAFF. The variable domain in full, with the rest retrieved from reference TRBV15 and TRBJ1-1, is DAMVIQNPRYQVTQFGKPVTLSCSQTLNHNVMYWYQQKSSQAPKLLFHYYDKDFNNEADTPDNFQSRRPNTSFCFLDIRSPGLGDTAMYLCATSKLQGAGTEAFFGQGTRLTVV.

CDR3 in amino acids: CASSSGQNYEQYF. CDR3 in DNA: TGTGCCAGCAGCTCGGGACAGAACTACGAGCAGTACTTC. V gene TRBV5-6 combines with J gene TRBJ2-7; TRBD1 aligns across 7 bases. This CDR3 is built from 13 residues. Germline-derived CDR1 and CDR2 are SGHDT and YYEEEE. With V trimmed by 3 bases and J by 3 bases, 3 bases remained unmatched. Together with reference TRBV5-6 and TRBJ2-7, the CDR3 gives the full variable domain: DAGVTQSPTHLIKTRGQQVTLRCSPKSGHDTVSWYQQALGQGPQFIFQYYEEEERQRGNFPDRFSGHQFPNYSSELNVNALLLGDSALYLCASSSGQNYEQYFGPGTRLTVT.

V usage is TRBV7-9 and J usage is TRBJ2-1; D is ambiguous. V was clipped by 5 bases and J by 9 bases, with 8 bases between them. CDR3 length: 11 residues. Germline V gene lookup returns CDR1 SEHNR and CDR2 FQNEAQ (reference sequence). The CDR3 DNA follows: TGTGCCAGCAGCCCTATACGTGAGCAGTTCTTC. This translates into CASSPIREQFF.

The chain has TRBV29-1 and TRBJ1-1; D unclear. The CDR3 extends over 14 amino acids. V was pared by 3 bases and J by 3 bases, with 14 bases between. Looked up from germline, CDR1 is SQVTM and CDR2 is ANQGSEA. The CDR3 DNA reads as TGCAGCGTTGATGGCGAGGCATCCTACACTGAAGCTTTCTTT. Translated: CSVDGEASYTEAFF.

This clone was counted once. The CDR3 nucleotides are TGTGCCTGGAGTGTGGGCGGGAGGTTTTACGAGCAGTACTTC. Translation: CAWSVGGRFYEQYF. This chain links TRBV30 with TRBJ2-7; 8 bases agree with TRBD2. CDR1 is GTSNPN and CDR2 is SVGIG in the germline V gene (reference sequence). The J segment lost 4 bases and the V segment lost 0 bases, leaving 5 bases of the junction unmatched. The CDR3 covers 14 residues.

The chain links TRBV4-1 to TRBJ1-5; 11 bases are shared with TRBD1. Germline CDR1 MGHRA, CDR2 YSYEKL. The CDR3 totals 20 residues. The J segment lost 0 bases and the V segment lost 4 bases, leaving 14 bases of the junction unmatched. CDR3 in amino acids: CASSPSPGGQGGYSNQPQHF. In DNA, the CDR3 is TGCGCCAGCAGCCCCAGCCCCGGGGGACAGGGGGGATATAGCAATCAGCCCCAGCATTTT.